Below, 2 T cell receptor beta chains from the same sample are listed, as sequenced in a study of identical twins. TCRdb re-called the 5' RACE reads with MiXCR, one entry per CDR3 protein. The sample shows roughly 540,000 distinct CDR3 sequences, approximately 22% of them seen only once. The sample was also linked to a second study, of T cells expressing NK-cell markers.

The sequencing input was CD4+ T cells sorted from blood. These receptors were collected from a woman aged 18-29 years in good health.

This clonotype was detected only a few times. The V gene is TRBV4-3, the J gene TRBJ1-1, with no clear D. CDR1 LGHNA and CDR2 YSLEER come from the germline V gene. Trimming took 3 bases from V and 5 from J, leaving 10 bases between them. This CDR3 contains 13 residues. Written as DNA, the CDR3 is TGCGCCAGCAGCCAGAGCGGAAGAACTGAAGCTTTCTTT. This gives the protein CASSQSGRTEAFF.

This clonotype occurred a few times. This chain joins TRBV7-6 and TRBJ1-1, with 11 bases identical to TRBD1. The J segment lost 7 bases and the V segment lost 4 bases, leaving 8 bases of the junction unmatched. CDR3 length: 15 residues. Germline V CDR1 and CDR2: SGHVS, FNYEAQ. This CDR3 is CASSYQGQGASEAFF. CDR3 DNA: TGTGCCAGCAGCTACCAAGGACAGGGGGCGAGTGAAGCTTTCTTT. Looking up the rest from reference TRBV7-6 and TRBJ1-1 gives the full variable domain: GAGVSQSPRYKVTKRGQDVALRCDPISGHVSLYWYRQALGQGPEFLTYFNYEAQQDKSGLPNDRFSAERPEGSISTLTIQRTEQRDSAMYRCASSYQGQGASEAFFGQGTRLTVV.